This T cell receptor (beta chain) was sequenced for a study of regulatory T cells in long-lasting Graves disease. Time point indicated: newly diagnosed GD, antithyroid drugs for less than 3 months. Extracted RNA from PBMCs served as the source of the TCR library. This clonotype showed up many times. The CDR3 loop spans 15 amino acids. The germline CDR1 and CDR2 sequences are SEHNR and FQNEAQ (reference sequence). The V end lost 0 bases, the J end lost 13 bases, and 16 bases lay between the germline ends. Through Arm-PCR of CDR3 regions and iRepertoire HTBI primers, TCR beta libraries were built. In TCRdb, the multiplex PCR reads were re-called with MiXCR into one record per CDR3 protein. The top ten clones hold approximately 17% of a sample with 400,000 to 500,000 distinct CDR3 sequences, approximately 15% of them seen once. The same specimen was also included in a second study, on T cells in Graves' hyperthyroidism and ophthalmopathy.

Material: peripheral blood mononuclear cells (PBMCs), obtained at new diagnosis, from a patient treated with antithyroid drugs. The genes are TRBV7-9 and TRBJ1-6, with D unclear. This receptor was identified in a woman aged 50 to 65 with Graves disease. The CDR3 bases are TGTGCCAGCAGCTTAGCGGAAGGAACTTCTCTCCCCCTCCACTTT. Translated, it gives CASSLAEGTSLPLHF.